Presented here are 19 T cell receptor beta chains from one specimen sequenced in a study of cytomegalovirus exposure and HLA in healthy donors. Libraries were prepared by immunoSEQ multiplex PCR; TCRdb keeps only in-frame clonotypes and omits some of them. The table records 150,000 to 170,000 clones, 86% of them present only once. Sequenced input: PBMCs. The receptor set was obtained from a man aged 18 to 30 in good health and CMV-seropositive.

CDR3 in amino acids: CASSSDRVVLGAGELFF. CDR3 DNA sequence: TGTGCCAGCAGCTCGGACAGGGTGGTCTTAGGGGCCGGGGAGCTGTTTTTT. The chain links TRBV7-6 to TRBJ2-2, with TRBD1 matching over 8 bases. J gave up 6 bases and V 4 bases, and 13 bases lay outside the gene matches. Germline V CDR1 and CDR2: SGHVS, FNYEAQ. This CDR3 contains 17 residues.

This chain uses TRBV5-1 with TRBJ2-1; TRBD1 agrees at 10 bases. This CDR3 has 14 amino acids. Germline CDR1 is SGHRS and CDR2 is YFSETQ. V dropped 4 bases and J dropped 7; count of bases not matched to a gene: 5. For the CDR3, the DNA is TGCGCCAGCAGCCTGGGACAGGGGATGAATGAGCAGTTCTTC. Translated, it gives CASSLGQGMNEQFF.

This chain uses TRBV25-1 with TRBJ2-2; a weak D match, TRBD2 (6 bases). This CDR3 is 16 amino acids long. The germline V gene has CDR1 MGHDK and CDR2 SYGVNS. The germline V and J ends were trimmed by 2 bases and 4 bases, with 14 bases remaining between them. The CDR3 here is CASSEMGGTITGELFF. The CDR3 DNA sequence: TGTGCCAGCAGTGAAATGGGCGGGACGATCACCGGGGAGCTGTTTTTT.

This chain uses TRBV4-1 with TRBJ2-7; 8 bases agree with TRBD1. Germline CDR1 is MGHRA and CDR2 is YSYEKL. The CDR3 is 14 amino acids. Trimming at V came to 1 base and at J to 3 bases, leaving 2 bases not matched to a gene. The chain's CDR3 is CASSQVTGGYEQYF. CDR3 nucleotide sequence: TGCGCCAGCAGCCAAGTTACAGGGGGCTACGAGCAGTACTTC.

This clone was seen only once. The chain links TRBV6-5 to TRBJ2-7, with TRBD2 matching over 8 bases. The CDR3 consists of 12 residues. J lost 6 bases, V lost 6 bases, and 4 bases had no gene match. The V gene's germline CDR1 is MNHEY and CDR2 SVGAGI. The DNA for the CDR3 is TGTGCCAGCAGGTTCACTAGCGGCGAGCAGTACTTC. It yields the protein CASRFTSGEQYF.

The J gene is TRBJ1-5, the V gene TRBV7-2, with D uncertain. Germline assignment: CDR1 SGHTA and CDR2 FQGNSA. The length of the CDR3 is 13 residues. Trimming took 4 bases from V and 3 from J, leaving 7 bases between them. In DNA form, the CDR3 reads TGTGCCAGCAGCTCTTCGTCCAATCAGCCCCAGCATTTT. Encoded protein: CASSSSSNQPQHF.

CDR3 amino acids: CASSLTGSNQPQHF. The CDR3, as DNA: TGTGCCAGCAGCTTAACTGGTTCCAATCAGCCCCAGCATTTT. The V call is TRBV7-9, the J call TRBJ1-5; D gene ambiguous. The CDR3 is 14 amino acids. The germline gives CDR1 SEHNR, CDR2 FQNEAQ (reference sequence). Trimming stripped 2 bases from V and 3 bases from J, with 8 bases between.

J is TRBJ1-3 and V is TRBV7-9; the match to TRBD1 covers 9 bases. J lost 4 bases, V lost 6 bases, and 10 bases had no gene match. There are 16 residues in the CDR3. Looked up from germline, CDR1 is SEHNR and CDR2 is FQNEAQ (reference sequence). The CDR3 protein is CASSHLPGTGGNTIYF. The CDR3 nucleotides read TGTGCCAGCAGTCACCTCCCCGGGACAGGGGGAAACACCATATATTTT.

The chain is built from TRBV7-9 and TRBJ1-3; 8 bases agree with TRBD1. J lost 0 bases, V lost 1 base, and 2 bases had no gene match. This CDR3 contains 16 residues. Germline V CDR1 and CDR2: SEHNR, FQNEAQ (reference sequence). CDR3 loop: CASSLVGQVSGNTIYF. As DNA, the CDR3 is TGTGCCAGCAGCTTAGTGGGACAGGTCTCTGGAAACACCATATATTTT.

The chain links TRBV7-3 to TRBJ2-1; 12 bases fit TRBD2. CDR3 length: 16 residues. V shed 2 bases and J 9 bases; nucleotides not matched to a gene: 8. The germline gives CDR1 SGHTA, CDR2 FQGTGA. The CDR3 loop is CASSLGTSGFRGEQFF. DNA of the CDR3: TGTGCCAGCAGCTTAGGGACTAGCGGGTTCAGAGGTGAGCAGTTCTTC.

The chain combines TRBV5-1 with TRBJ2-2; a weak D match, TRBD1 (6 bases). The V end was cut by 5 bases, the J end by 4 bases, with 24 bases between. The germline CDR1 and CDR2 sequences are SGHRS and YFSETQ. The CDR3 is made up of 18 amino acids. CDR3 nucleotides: TGCGCCAGCAGACCCCAGGGGCTGGGGGATCGTGGCACCGGGGAGCTGTTTTTT. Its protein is CASRPQGLGDRGTGELFF.

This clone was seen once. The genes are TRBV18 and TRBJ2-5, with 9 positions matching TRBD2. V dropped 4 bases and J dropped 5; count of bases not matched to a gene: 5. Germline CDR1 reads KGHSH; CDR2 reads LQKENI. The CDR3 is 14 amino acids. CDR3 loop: CASSLAGARETQYF. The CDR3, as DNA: TGTGCCAGCTCACTAGCGGGAGCCCGGGAGACCCAGTACTTC.

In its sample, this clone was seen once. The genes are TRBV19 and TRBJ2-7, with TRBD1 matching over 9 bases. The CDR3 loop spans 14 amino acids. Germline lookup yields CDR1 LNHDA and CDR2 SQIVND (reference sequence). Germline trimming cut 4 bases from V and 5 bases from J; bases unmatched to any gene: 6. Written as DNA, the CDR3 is TGTGCCAGTAGTACCTACAGGGGGCGGAACGAGCAGTACTTC. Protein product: CASSTYRGRNEQYF.

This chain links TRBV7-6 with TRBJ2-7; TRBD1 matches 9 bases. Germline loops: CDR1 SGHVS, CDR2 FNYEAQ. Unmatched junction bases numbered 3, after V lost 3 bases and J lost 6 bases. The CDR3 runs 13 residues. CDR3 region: CASSFTGGGEQYF. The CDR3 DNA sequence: TGTGCCAGCAGCTTCACAGGGGGCGGCGAGCAGTACTTC.

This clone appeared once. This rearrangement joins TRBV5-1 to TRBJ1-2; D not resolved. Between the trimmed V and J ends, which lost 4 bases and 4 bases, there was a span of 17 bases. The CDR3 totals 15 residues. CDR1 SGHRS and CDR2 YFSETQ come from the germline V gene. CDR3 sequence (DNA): TGCGCCAGCAGCCAGTCCGGAGGGAAGGTCTATGGCTACACCTTC. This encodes CASSQSGGKVYGYTF.

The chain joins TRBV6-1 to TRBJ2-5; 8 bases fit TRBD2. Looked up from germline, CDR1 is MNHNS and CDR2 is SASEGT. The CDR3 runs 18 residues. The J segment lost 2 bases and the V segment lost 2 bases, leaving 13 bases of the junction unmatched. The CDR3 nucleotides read TGTGCCAGCAGTGAACGGTTATCGGGAGGGCCGAAACAAGAGACCCAGTACTTC. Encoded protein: CASSERLSGGPKQETQYF.

CDR3 loop: CASSQDPRKGQGYGYTF. The CDR3 coding sequence is TGTGCCAGCAGCCAAGACCCTAGGAAGGGGCAAGGCTATGGCTACACCTTC. The V and J genes are TRBV4-2 and TRBJ1-2, with D tentatively TRBD1 (5 bases). V was cut by 0 bases and J by 4 bases, with 18 bases left in between. Per the germline V gene, CDR1 is LGHNA and CDR2 is YNFKEQ. This CDR3 region has 17 residues.

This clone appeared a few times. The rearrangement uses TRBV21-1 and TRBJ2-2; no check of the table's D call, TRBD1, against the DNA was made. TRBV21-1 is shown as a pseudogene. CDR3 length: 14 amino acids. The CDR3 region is CASSNCEGAGELFF. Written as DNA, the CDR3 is TGTGCCAGCAGCAATTGTGAAGGGGCCGGGGAGCTGTTTTTT.

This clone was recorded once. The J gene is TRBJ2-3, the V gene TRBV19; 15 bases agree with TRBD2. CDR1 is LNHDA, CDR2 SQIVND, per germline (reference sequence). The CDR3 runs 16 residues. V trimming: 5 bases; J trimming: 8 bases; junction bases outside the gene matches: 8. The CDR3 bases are TGTGCCAGTAGTCCGCTAGGACTAGCGGGGGGGCCTACGCAGTATTTT. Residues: CASSPLGLAGGPTQYF. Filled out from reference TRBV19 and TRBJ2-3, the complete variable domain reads DGGITQSPKYLFRKEGQNVTLSCEQNLNHDAMYWYRQDPGQGLRLIYYSQIVNDFQKGDIAEGYSVSREKKESFPLTVTSAQKNPTAFYLCASSPLGLAGGPTQYFGPGTRLTVL.